The entry that follows covers one T cell receptor (beta chain) sequence. The entry originates in a study of blood T cell repertoires in COVID-19. Across the whole study: Spain, Italy and the United States supplied samples that represented acute and convalescent COVID-19. Sample material is recorded as cDNA or gDNA derived from T cells, B-cell-depleted T cells, or PBMCs.

Germline assignment: CDR1 SGHRS and CDR2 YFSETQ. The CDR3 contains 13 residues. V shed 2 bases and J shed 8 bases, with 8 bases lying between them. TCRdb's table, derived via immunoSEQ multiplex PCR, lists solely in-frame clones and lacks some. The sample contains 250,000 to 350,000 clones, around 87% of which appear only once. The gene calls are TRBV5-1 and TRBJ1-6; D uncertain. The material sequenced was peripheral blood. The TCR sequence derives from a woman in her forties or fifties who had recovered from COVID-19. CDR3 sequence reads: CASSFGSDSPLHF. The CDR3 DNA follows: TGCGCCAGCAGCTTTGGCTCCGATTCACCCCTCCACTTT.